These 2 T cell receptor beta chains share one sample of origin, sequenced in a study of long-term antiretroviral therapy in people with HIV (dated by TCRdb to about 2022). Sequencing of the TRB variable region was done with the immunoSEQ hsTCRB v3.0 assay at survey level resolution. TCRdb carries this immuneACCESS record with in-frame sequences only. Its versions omit some clonotypes, under half of them owing to an unresolved V gene in the studies checked, with the rest unexplained. This sample lists 35,000 to 55,000 clones; nearly 95% were detected once. In total, the top ten clones hold around 2.7% of the sample. The sample in question was unsorted PBMCs, obtained 3.7 years after starting antiretroviral therapy. The receptor set was obtained from a woman between 45 and 65 years old with HIV.

Details on this clone: The junction and the germline gene differ at one end; a read error may be behind it. The chain links TRBV9 to TRBJ1-2; possibly TRBD1 for D (6 bases). The CDR3 totals 16 residues. Germline assignment: CDR1 SGDLS and CDR2 YYNGEE. The CDR3 DNA follows: TGTGCCAGCAGCGTAGATGCGGGGGGCCTAGGCTATGGCCACACCTTC. This encodes CASSVDAGGLGYGHTF.

This chain connects TRBV30 to TRBJ1-1; 7 bases fit TRBD1. Germline CDR1 and CDR2: GTSNPN and SVGIG (reference sequence). The J segment lost 4 bases and the V segment lost 1 base, leaving 6 bases of the junction unmatched. The CDR3 runs 14 residues. As DNA, the CDR3 is TGTGCCTGGAGTGCCGGGACAGTTGGCACTGAAGCTTTCTTT. Its protein is CAWSAGTVGTEAFF.